This TCR beta chain came from a study of blood T cells in healthy people across ages. The study's findings and limits: Estimated diversity, derived from one million T cells, was regarded as an underestimate. No one knew whether donors had CMV, which possibly confounded expanded clonotype changes.

To note about this clonotype: The antigen is undetermined. The junction departs from germline at one end; a sequencing error may be responsible.

A sample-barcoded 5' primer and a J-beta primer mix were used in a second PCR of about 7 to 12 cycles. Every sample returned 2.5 million or more CDR3-containing paired-end reads. One entry per CDR3 protein results from TCRdb running MiXCR on the 5' RACE reads. The table has around 900,000 distinct CDR3 sequences, more than 25% seen once. Researchers collected approximately 9.5 milliliters of peripheral blood from every single donor. From germline, CDR1 is LNHDA and CDR2 SQIVND (reference sequence). The CDR3 has 16 amino acids. Sequenced input: blood. This sequence was found in a woman aged 80 or older in good health. V gene TRBV19 combines with J gene TRBJ1-1; 8 nucleotides align to TRBD1. CDR3 coding DNA: TGTGACAGTAACGGACAGGGAGGAAAGACGGGCACTGAAGCTTTCTTT. This gives the protein CDSNGQGGKTGTEAFF.